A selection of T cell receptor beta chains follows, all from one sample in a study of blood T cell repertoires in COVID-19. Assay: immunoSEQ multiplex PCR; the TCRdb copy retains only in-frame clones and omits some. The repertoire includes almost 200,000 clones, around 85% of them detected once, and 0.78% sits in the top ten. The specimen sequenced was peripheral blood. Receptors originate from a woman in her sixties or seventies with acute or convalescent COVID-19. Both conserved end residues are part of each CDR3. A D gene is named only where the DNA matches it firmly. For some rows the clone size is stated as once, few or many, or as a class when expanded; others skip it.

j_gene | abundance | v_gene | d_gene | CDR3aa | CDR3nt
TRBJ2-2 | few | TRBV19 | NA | CASTSGGRSGTGELFF | TGTGCCAGTACCTCCGGAGGACGGTCGGGCACCGGGGAGCTGTTTTTT
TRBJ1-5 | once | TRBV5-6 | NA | CASSITGNQPQHF | TGTGCCAGCAGCATCACAGGGAATCAGCCCCAGCATTTT
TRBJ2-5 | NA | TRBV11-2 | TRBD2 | CASSPVAGPQETQYF | TGTGCCAGCAGCCCAGTAGCGGGGCCCCAAGAGACCCAGTACTTC
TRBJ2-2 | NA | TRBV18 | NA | CASSPATGSGSTGELFF | TGTGCCAGCTCACCGGCTACAGGGTCTGGGTCCACCGGGGAGCTGTTTTTT
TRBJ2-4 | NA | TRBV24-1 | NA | CATSDSGLGFAKNIQYF | TGTGCCACCAGTGATTCAGGGCTGGGTTTCGCCAAAAACATTCAGTACTTC
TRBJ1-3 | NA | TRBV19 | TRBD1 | CASSALGQTGNTIYF | TGTGCCAGTAGTGCCTTGGGACAGACTGGAAACACCATATATTTT
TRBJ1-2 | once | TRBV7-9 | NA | CASSLVIGGGGYTF | TGTGCCAGCAGCTTAGTAATAGGTGGCGGTGGCTACACCTTC
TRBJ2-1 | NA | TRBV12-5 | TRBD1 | CASGDSDRGPFF | TGTGCTAGTGGTGACTCCGACAGGGGGCCGTTCTTC
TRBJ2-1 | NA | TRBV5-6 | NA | CASSLAGPSGNEQFF | TGTGCCAGCAGCTTGGCAGGGCCCTCGGGCAATGAGCAGTTCTTC
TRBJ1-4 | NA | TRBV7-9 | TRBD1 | CASSLRTGSVRHEKLFF | TGTGCCAGCAGCTTACGGACAGGGTCCGTCCGGCATGAAAAACTGTTTTTT
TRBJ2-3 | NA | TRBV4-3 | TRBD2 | CASSQDRLALGADTQYF | TGCGCCAGCAGCCAAGATAGACTAGCGTTGGGGGCAGATACGCAGTATTTT
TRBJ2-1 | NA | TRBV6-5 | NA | CASRRPNRQFF | TGTGCCAGCCGCCGCCCCAACAGGCAGTTCTTC
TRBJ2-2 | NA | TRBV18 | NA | CASSPRQLPNTGELFF | TGTGCCAGCTCACCGAGACAGCTTCCGAACACCGGGGAGCTGTTTTTT
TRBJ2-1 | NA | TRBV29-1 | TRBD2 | CSVDRTSGGIYNEQFF | TGCAGCGTTGACCGTACTAGCGGGGGAATCTACAATGAGCAGTTCTTC
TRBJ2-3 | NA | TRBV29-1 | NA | CSVGGGGTDTQYF | TGCAGCGTTGGCGGCGGGGGCACAGATACGCAGTATTTT
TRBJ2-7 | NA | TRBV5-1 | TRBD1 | CASRYRGRTYEQYF | TGCGCCAGCAGATACAGGGGGCGGACCTACGAGCAGTACTTC
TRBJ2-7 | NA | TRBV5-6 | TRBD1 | CASSLADRELYEQYF | TGTGCCAGCAGCTTGGCGGACAGGGAGTTATACGAGCAGTACTTC
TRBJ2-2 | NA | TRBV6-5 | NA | CASSYRARGTGELFF | TGTGCCAGCAGTTACAGAGCCCGGGGCACCGGGGAGCTGTTTTTT
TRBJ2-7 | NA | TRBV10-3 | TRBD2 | CAISGASGRASGEQYF | TGTGCCATCAGTGGGGCCAGCGGGAGGGCGTCCGGCGAGCAGTACTTC
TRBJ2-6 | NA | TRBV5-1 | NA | CASRGSSGANVLTF | TGCGCCAGCAGAGGGAGCTCTGGGGCCAACGTCCTGACTTTC
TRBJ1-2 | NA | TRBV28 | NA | CASSSSEGDTF | TGTGCCAGCAGTTCATCTGAAGGGGACACCTTC
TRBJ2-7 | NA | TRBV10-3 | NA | CAISVEPNYEQYF | TGTGCCATCAGTGTTGAGCCCAACTACGAGCAGTACTTC
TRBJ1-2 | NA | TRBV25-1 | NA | CASSEYGSALSDGYTF | TGTGCCAGCAGTGAATATGGGTCAGCGCTTTCGGATGGCTACACCTTC
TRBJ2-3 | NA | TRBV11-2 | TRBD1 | CASSQGVIGSDTQYF | TGTGCCAGCAGCCAGGGGGTAATTGGTTCAGATACGCAGTATTTT
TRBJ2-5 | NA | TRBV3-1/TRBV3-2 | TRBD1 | CASSQETGIGETQYF | TGTGCCAGCAGCCAAGAGACAGGGATTGGGGAGACCCAGTACTTC
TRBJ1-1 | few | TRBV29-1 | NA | CSVEGGMNTEAFF | TGCAGCGTTGAAGGAGGGATGAACACTGAAGCTTTCTTT
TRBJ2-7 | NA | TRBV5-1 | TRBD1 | CASSSGTGGTYEQYF | TGCGCCAGCAGCTCCGGGACAGGGGGCACCTACGAGCAGTACTTC
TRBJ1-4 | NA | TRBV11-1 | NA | CASSVSQGLSEKLFF | TGTGCCAGCAGCGTCTCACAGGGTCTGAGTGAAAAACTGTTTTTT
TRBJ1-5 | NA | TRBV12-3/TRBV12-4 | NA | CASSYRPKPQHF | TGTGCCAGCAGTTACAGGCCCAAGCCCCAGCATTTT
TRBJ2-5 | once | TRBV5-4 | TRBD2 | CASSLGLAAETQYF | TGTGCCAGCAGCTTGGGACTAGCGGCGGAGACCCAGTACTTC
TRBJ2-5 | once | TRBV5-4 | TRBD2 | CASSLVGLAGAQETQYF | TGTGCCAGCAGCTTGGTGGGACTAGCGGGGGCCCAAGAGACCCAGTACTTC
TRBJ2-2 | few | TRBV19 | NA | CASSHPNLQELFF | TGTGCCAGTAGCCACCCAAATTTACAGGAGCTGTTTTTT
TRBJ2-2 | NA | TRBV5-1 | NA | CASSFSGVNTGELFF | TGCGCCAGCAGCTTTTCCGGGGTGAACACCGGGGAGCTGTTTTTT